Sequencing of this T cell receptor beta chain was carried out in a study of CD8+ T cells in alopecia areata. Study at large: Treated individuals took tofacitinib by mouth, 5 to 10 mg twice daily.

Sequencing relied on a cDNA template that was reverse transcribed from extracted RNA. This table comes from immunoSEQ multiplex PCR, and its TCRdb copy is limited to in-frame clones, with some not included. The sample carries about 150,000 clones, less than 65% recorded once. The CDR3 loop spans 12 amino acids. The germline CDR1 and CDR2 sequences are SNHLY and FYNNEI. V shed 8 bases and J shed 4 bases, with 11 bases lying between them. The source was CD8+ T cells sorted from blood, collected at week 0. V is TRBV2 and J is TRBJ2-5; D might be TRBD2 (6 bases). The sequence derives from a human donor with alopecia areata. The CDR3 coding sequence is TGTGCCAGCTGGAGGGCCCCAGAGACCCAGTACTTC. It is translated as CASWRAPETQYF.